The present T cell receptor beta chain was sequenced within a study of human T cells and chemical hapten exposure. The study, taken as a whole, reports: DPC sensitization left the count of TCRs above 1 in 1000 unchanged.

About this clonotype: Its antigen is not identified.

The time point is: patch test 1, 2 weeks after DPC sensitization. Treatment denoted: therapeutic diphenylcyclopropenone sensitization with weekly scalp DPC. From the RACE reads, TCRdb called clonotypes with MiXCR, one entry per CDR3 protein. The repertoire holds roughly 120,000 distinct CDR3 sequences, with 9% to 14% as singletons. The source is a woman aged 45-59 years with alopecia areata. Some clones in this sample may be carry-over from other donors' samples. The material sequenced was whole blood, taken in connection with sensitization to the hapten diphenylcyclopropenone (DPC).

CDR3 protein: CASGRRYNEQFF. CDR3 DNA sequence: TGTGCCAGCGGCCGGAGATACAATGAGCAGTTCTTC. The chain couples TRBV7-9 to TRBJ2-1, with D uncertain. Germline CDR1 and CDR2: SEHNR and FQNEAQ (reference sequence). The CDR3 extends over 12 amino acids. V was cut by 8 bases and J by 4 bases, with 9 bases left in between.